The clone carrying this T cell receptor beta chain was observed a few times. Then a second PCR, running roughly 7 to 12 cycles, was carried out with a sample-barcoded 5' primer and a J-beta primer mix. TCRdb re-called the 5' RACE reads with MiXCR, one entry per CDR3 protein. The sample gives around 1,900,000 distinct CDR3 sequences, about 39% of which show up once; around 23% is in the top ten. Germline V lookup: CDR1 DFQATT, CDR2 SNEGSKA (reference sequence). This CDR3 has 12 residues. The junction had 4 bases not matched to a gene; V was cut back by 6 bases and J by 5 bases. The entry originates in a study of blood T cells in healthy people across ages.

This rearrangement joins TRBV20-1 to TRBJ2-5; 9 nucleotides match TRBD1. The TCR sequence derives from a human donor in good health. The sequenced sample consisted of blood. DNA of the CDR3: TGCAGTGCCGGGACAGGGCGGGAGACCCAGTACTTC. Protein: CSAGTGRETQYF.